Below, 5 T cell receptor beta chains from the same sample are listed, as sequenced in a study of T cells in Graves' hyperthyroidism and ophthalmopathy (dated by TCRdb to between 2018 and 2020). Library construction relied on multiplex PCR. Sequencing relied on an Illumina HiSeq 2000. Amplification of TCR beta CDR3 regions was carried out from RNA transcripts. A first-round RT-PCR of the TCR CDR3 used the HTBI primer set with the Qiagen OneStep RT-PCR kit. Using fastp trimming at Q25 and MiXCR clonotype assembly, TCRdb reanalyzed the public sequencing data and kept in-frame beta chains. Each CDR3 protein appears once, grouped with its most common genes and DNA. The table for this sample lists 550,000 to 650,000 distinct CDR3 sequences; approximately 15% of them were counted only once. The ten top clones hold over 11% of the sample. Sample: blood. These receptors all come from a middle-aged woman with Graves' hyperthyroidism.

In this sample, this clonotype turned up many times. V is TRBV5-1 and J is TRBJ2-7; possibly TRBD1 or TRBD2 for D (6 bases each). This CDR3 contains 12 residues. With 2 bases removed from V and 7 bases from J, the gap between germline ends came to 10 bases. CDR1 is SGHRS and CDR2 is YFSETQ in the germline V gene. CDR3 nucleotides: TGCGCCAGCAGCTTCACAGGGAGGGAGCAGTACTTC. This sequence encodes CASSFTGREQYF.

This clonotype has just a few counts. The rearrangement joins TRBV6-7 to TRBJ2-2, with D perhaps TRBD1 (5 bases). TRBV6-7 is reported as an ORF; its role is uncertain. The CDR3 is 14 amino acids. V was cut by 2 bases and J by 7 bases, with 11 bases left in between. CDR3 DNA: TGTGCCAGCAGTTACAGGGGCGCATACGGGGAGCTGTTTTTT. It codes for CASSYRGAYGELFF.

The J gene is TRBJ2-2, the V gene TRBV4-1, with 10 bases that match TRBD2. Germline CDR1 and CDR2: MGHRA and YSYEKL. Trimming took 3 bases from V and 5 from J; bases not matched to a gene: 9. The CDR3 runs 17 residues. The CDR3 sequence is CASSQSGRAPGTGELFF. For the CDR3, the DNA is TGCGCCAGCAGCCAGAGCGGGAGGGCCCCGGGGACCGGGGAGCTGTTTTTT.

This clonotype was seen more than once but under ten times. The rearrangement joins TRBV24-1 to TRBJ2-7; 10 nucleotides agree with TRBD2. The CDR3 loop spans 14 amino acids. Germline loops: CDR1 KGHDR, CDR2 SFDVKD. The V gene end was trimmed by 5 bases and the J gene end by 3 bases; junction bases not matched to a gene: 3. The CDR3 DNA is TGTGCCACCAGTGGTGCTAGCGGGAGCTACGAGCAGTACTTC. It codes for CATSGASGSYEQYF.

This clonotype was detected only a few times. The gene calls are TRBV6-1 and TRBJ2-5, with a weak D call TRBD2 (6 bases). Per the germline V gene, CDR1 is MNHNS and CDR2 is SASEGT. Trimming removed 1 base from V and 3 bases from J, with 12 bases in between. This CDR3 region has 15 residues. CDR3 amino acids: CASSEGVIAEETQYF. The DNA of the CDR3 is TGTGCCAGCAGTGAAGGTGTGATAGCGGAAGAGACCCAGTACTTC.